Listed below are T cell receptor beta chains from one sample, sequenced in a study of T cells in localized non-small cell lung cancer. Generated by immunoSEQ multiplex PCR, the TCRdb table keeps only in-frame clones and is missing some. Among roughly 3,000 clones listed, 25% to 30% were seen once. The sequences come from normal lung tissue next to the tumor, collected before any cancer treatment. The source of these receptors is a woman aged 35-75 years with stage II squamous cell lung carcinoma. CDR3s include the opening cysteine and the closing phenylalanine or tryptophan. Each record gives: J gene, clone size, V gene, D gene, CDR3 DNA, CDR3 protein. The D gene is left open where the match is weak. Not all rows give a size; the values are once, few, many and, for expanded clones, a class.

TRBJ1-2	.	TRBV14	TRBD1	TGTGCCAGCAGCCAAGACGACAGGGGAGTTGGCTACACCTTC	CASSQDDRGVGYTF
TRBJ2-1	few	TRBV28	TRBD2	TGTGCCAGCAGCTACGGGAGGGGGAATGAGCAGTTCTTC	CASSYGRGNEQFF
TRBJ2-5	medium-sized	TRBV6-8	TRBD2	TGTGCCAGCAGTTACCTCAGCGGGACTTACCAAGAGACCCAGTACTTC	CASSYLSGTYQETQYF
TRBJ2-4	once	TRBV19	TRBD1	TGTGCCAGTAGTACCGGGACAGGGAATATTCAGTACTTC	CASSTGTGNIQYF
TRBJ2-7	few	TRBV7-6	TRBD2	TGTGCCAGCACCCAAGGACTAGCGGGAAACTACGAGCAGTACTTC	CASTQGLAGNYEQYF
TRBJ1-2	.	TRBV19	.	TGTGCCAGTAGTATGGAGGGCAGGGTGAGGGTTAACTATGGCTACACCTTC	CASSMEGRVRVNYGYTF
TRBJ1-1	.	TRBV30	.	TGTGCCTGGAGTCCTGGGGGGGACACTGAAGCTTTCTTT	CAWSPGGDTEAFF
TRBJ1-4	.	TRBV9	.	TGTGCCAGCAGCGTATACCCGCACAGGAACACTAATGAAAAACTGTTTTTT	CASSVYPHRNTNEKLFF
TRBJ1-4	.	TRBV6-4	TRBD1	TGTGCCAGCAGTGAAAACAGGGGGCTCTTTTTT	CASSENRGLFF
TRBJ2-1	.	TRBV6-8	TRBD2	TGTGCCAGCAGTTACTCGGGGCTAGCGGGAGGGTCGGGGGAGCAGTTCTTC	CASSYSGLAGGSGEQFF
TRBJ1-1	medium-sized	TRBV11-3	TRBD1	TGTGCCAGCAGCAACCGGGACAGGGGGCGGAACACTGAAGCTTTCTTT	CASSNRDRGRNTEAFF
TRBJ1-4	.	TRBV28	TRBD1	TGTGCCAGCGGCACTCCGACAGGGACCGGTAATGAAAAACTGTTTTTT	CASGTPTGTGNEKLFF
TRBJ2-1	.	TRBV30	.	TGTGCCTGGGGCGCCGGCGTATACAATGAGCAGTTCTTC	CAWGAGVYNEQFF